Presented here are 17 T cell receptor beta chains from one specimen sequenced in a study of a mutant IDH1 vaccine in newly diagnosed glioma. These receptors have no identified antigens. Measured with immunoSEQ multiplex PCR; TCRdb has only the in-frame clones, and not every one. The sample includes over 55,000 clones, about 80% seen only once; the top ten take 3.1%. As for time point: week 5, during vaccination. What each vaccine dose contained was 300 ug of mutant IDH1 20-mer peptide, accompanied by topical imiquimod. The starting material was PBMCs, obtained from a glioma patient whose treatment included an IDH1 peptide vaccine. The receptors stem from a woman between 18 and 29 years old with glioma. Some clones in this sample may be carry-over from other donors' samples.

This clone was picked up one time. The J gene is TRBJ1-2, the V gene TRBV7-8; TRBD1 is a possible D gene (5 bases). Trimming removed 2 bases from V and 11 bases from J, with 18 bases in between. Germline CDR1 and CDR2: SGHVS and FQNEAQ. This CDR3 has 14 residues. This CDR3 reads CASSLSAGNLVYTF. The CDR3 region has the DNA TGTGCCAGCAGCTTATCCGCAGGGAATTTGGTTTACACCTTC.

V and J are TRBV1 and TRBJ2-7; the table names TRBD1, a call not compared with the DNA. TRBV1 is a pseudogene locus. The CDR3 runs 11 residues. CDR3 DNA: TGCACCAGCAGCCTCCATTACGAGCAGTACTTC. Translated, it gives CTSSLHYEQYF.

CDR3 nucleotides: TGTGCCAGCAGCGCGCGACAGGGAACCGGGGAGCTGTTTTTT. Its protein is CASSARQGTGELFF. The chain carries TRBV7-7 and TRBJ2-2; 7 bases are a match to TRBD1. Trimming cost V 5 bases and J 5 bases; bases outside gene matches: 5. Germline CDR1 reads SSHAT; CDR2 reads FNYEAQ (reference sequence). CDR3 length equals 14 residues.

V usage is TRBV6-1 and J usage is TRBJ2-7; D perhaps matches TRBD2 (6 bases). Trimming removed 0 bases from V and 2 bases from J, with 17 bases in between. There are 17 residues in the CDR3. Per germline, CDR1 MNHNS and CDR2 SASEGT. CDR3 in amino acids: CASSEALPGGIAYEQYF. CDR3 coding DNA: TGTGCCAGCAGTGAAGCACTACCTGGGGGGATCGCCTACGAGCAGTACTTC.

The V and J genes are TRBV7-9 and TRBJ2-7; D is perhaps TRBD1 (5 bases). V gave up 5 bases and J gave up 6 bases, with 17 bases separating them. This CDR3 is 14 amino acids long. CDR1 and CDR2 (germline): SEHNR, FQNEAQ (reference sequence). In DNA form, the CDR3 reads TGTGCCAGCAGCCCGCAGGGATCTCAGCCCGAGCAGTACTTC. Encoded protein: CASSPQGSQPEQYF.

The chain links TRBV7-9 to TRBJ1-2; TRBD1 is a possible D gene (5 bases). V lost 4 bases and J lost 4, with 16 bases in between. Germline V gives CDR1 SEHNR, CDR2 FQNEAQ (reference sequence). This CDR3 has 15 residues. The CDR3 bases are TGTGCCAGCAGCTCGGGGCTGGAGGTGACCTATGGCTACACCTTC. Translated: CASSSGLEVTYGYTF. The full variable domain, completed using reference TRBV7-9 and TRBJ1-2, is DTGVSQNPRHKITKRGQNVTFRCDPISEHNRLYWYRQTLGQGPEFLTYFQNEAQLEKSRLLSDRFSAERPKGSFSTLEIQRTEQGDSAMYLCASSSGLEVTYGYTFGSGTRLTVV.

The chain links TRBV19 to TRBJ1-1; D call uncertain. From germline, CDR1 is LNHDA and CDR2 SQIVND (reference sequence). This CDR3 is 15 amino acids long. V dropped 6 bases and J dropped 4 bases, with 18 bases sitting between them. The CDR3 protein is CASRLRTDSSTEAFF. The CDR3 bases are TGTGCCAGTAGGTTGCGAACAGACTCAAGCACTGAAGCTTTCTTT.

V gene TRBV7-3 combines with J gene TRBJ2-1; D is possibly TRBD1 (6 bases). CDR3 length: 17 amino acids. V lost 1 base, J lost 5 bases, and 18 bases lay in between. Germline V gene data show CDR1 as SGHTA and CDR2 as FQGTGA. The CDR3 DNA is TGTGCCAGCAGCTTAAGGCCAGGGGTGGTCGGGGACAATGAGCAGTTCTTC. This translates into CASSLRPGVVGDNEQFF.

V and J are TRBV5-6 and TRBJ2-7; 11 nucleotides line up with TRBD2. V was clipped by 1 base and J by 5 bases; unmatched bases: 5. Germline V lookup: CDR1 SGHDT, CDR2 YYEEEE. The CDR3 has 15 residues. The CDR3 DNA reads as TGTGCCAGCAGCTTGTTAGCGGGGGGGCGAGACGAGCAGTACTTC. Protein: CASSLLAGGRDEQYF.

The rearrangement links TRBV7-9 to TRBJ2-1; 7 positions match TRBD2. With V trimmed by 1 base and J by 9 bases, 9 bases remained unmatched. This CDR3 has 15 residues. The V gene's germline CDR1 is SEHNR and CDR2 FQNEAQ (reference sequence). CDR3 region: CASSLDQGLTIEQFF. The CDR3 nucleotides are TGTGCCAGCAGCTTAGACCAGGGACTAACGATTGAGCAGTTCTTC.

The chain uses TRBV15 and TRBJ2-5; TRBD1 aligns across 9 bases. The CDR3 loop spans 16 amino acids. The V and J ends lost 2 bases and 1 base, in that order; junction bases with no gene match: 5. Per the germline V gene, CDR1 is LNHNV and CDR2 is YYDKDF (reference sequence). The CDR3, as DNA: TGTGCCACCAGCAGATTACCGGGACAGGGCCAAGAGACCCAGTACTTC. This sequence encodes CATSRLPGQGQETQYF. The full variable domain, with the rest looked up from reference TRBV15 and TRBJ2-5, is DAMVIQNPRYQVTQFGKPVTLSCSQTLNHNVMYWYQQKSSQAPKLLFHYYDKDFNNEADTPDNFQSRRPNTSFCFLDIRSPGLGDTAMYLCATSRLPGQGQETQYFGPGTRLLVL.

The genes are TRBV2 and TRBJ2-7; 7 nucleotides align to TRBD2. CDR1 is SNHLY and CDR2 is FYNNEI in the germline V gene. The V and J ends lost 5 bases and 4 bases, in that order; junction bases with no gene match: 5. The CDR3 has 13 amino acids. CDR3 sequence reads: CASSFASGYEQYF. CDR3 in DNA: TGTGCCAGCAGTTTCGCTAGCGGATACGAGCAGTACTTC.

J is TRBJ2-3 and V is TRBV6-5; D is unclear. Trimming pared 6 bases from V and 2 bases from J, leaving 6 bases between. The CDR3 runs 12 residues. Germline V gene sequence: CDR1 MNHEY, CDR2 SVGAGI. CDR3 sequence: CASRGFTDTQYF. The CDR3 nucleotides read TGTGCCAGCAGAGGTTTCACAGATACGCAGTATTTT.

This rearrangement joins TRBV7-9 to TRBJ1-3; 9 nucleotides align to TRBD1. The CDR3 has 19 residues. J gave up 0 bases and V 4 bases, and 13 bases lay outside the gene matches. Germline CDR1 and CDR2: SEHNR and FQNEAQ (reference sequence). For the CDR3, the DNA is TGTGCCAGCAGCTCTATGGGACAGGGAATCGCTCGCTCTGGAAACACCATATATTTT. It encodes CASSSMGQGIARSGNTIYF.

The V gene is TRBV5-1, the J gene TRBJ2-6; the D call may be TRBD1 or TRBD2 (6 bases each). The CDR3 totals 21 residues. CDR1 and CDR2 from the germline V gene are SGHRS and YFSETQ. Trimming removed 4 bases at V and 2 bases at J, with 28 bases between. CDR3 DNA sequence: TGCGCCAGCAGCACTCCCAGTAGGGGATCCCCTAGGGGGGCTGGGGCCAACGTCCTGACTTTC. Translating it yields CASSTPSRGSPRGAGANVLTF.

This clone was recorded a few times. J is TRBJ1-4 and V is TRBV30; 7 bases agree with TRBD1. The CDR3 covers 16 residues. J was trimmed by 5 bases and V by 5 bases; bases with no gene match: 14. CDR1 is GTSNPN, CDR2 SVGIG, per germline (reference sequence). The DNA for the CDR3 is TGTGCCTGGTATAGGGGGCGCGTTGGGGGAAATGAAAAACTGTTTTTT. This sequence encodes CAWYRGRVGGNEKLFF.

Only a few counts were recorded for this clone. The CDR3 here is CASSVEDGYTF. The CDR3, as DNA: TGTGCCAGCAGCGTGGAGGATGGCTACACCTTC. The chain couples TRBV9 to TRBJ1-2, with D uncertain. The CDR3 is 11 amino acids. Trimming shortened V by 2 bases and J by 6 bases, and 5 bases separated the two germline ends. CDR1 SGDLS and CDR2 YYNGEE come from the germline V gene.